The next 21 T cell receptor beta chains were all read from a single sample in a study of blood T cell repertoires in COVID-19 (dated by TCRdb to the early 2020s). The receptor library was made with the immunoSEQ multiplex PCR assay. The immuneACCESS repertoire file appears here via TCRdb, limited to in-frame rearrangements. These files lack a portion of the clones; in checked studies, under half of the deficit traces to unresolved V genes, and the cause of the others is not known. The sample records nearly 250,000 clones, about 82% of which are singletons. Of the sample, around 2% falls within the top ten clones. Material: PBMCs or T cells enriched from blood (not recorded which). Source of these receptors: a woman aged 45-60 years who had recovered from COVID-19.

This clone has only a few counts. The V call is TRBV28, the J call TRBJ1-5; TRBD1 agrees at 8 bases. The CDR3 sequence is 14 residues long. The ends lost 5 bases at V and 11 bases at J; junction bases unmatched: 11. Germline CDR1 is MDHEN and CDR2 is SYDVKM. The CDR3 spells CASSDRTGFGAQHF. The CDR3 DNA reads TGTGCCAGCAGTGATCGGACAGGGTTTGGGGCCCAGCATTTT. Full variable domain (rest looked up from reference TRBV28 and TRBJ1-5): DVKVTQSSRYLVKRTGEKVFLECVQDMDHENMFWYRQDPGLGLRLIYFSYDVKMKEKGDIPEGYSVSREKKERFSLILESASTNQTSMYLCASSDRTGFGAQHFGDGTRLSIL.

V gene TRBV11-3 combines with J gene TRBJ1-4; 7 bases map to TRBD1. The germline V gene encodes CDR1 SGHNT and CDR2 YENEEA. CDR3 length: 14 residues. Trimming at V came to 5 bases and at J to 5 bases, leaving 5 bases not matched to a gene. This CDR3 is CASSKPQGNEKLFF. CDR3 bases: TGTGCCAGCAGCAAACCACAGGGGAATGAAAAACTGTTTTTT.

CDR3 amino acids: CATSRGSLDRTYNSPLHF. The CDR3 region has the DNA TGTGCCACCAGCCGAGGAAGTTTGGACAGAACTTATAATTCACCCCTCCACTTT. This chain links TRBV15 with TRBJ1-6, with D perhaps matching TRBD1 (6 bases). This CDR3 is 18 amino acids long. The V gene lost 5 bases and the J gene lost 4 bases, with 21 bases spanning the gap. The V gene's germline CDR1 is LNHNV and CDR2 YYDKDF (reference sequence).

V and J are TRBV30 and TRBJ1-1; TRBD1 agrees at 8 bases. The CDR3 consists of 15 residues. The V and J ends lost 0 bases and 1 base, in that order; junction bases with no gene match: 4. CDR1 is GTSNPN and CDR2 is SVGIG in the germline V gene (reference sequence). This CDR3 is CAWSVLGQGNTEAFF. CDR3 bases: TGTGCCTGGAGTGTACTCGGACAGGGGAACACTGAAGCTTTCTTT.

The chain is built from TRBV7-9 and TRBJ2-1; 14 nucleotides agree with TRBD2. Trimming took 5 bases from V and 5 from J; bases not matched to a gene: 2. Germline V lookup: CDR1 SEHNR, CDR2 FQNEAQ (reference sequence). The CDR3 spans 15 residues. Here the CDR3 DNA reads TGTGCCAGCAGCCCGGGACTAGCGGGGGACAATGAGCAGTTCTTC. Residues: CASSPGLAGDNEQFF.

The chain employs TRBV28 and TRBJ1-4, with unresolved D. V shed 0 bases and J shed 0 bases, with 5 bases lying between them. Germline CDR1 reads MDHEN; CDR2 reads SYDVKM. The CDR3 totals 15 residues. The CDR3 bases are TGTGCCAGCAGTTTATGGCGGGCAACTAATGAAAAACTGTTTTTT. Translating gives CASSLWRATNEKLFF.

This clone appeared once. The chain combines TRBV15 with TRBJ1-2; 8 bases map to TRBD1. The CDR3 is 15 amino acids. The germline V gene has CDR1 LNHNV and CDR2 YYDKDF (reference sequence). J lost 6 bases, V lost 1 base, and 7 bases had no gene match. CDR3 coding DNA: TGTGCCACCAGCAGAGTTAACAGGGGGAAGAATGGCTACACCTTC. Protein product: CATSRVNRGKNGYTF.

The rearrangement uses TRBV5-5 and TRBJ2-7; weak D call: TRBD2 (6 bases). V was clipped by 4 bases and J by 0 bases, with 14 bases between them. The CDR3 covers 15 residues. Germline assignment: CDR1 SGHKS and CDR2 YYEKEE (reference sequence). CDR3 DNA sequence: TGTGCCAGCAGCGCAATATCGGGAGCCTCCTACGAGCAGTACTTC. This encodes CASSAISGASYEQYF. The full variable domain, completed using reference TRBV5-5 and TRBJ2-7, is DAGVTQSPTHLIKTRGQQVTLRCSPISGHKSVSWYQQVLGQGPQFIFQYYEKEERGRGNFPDRFSARQFPNYSSELNVNALLLGDSALYLCASSAISGASYEQYFGPGTRLTVT.

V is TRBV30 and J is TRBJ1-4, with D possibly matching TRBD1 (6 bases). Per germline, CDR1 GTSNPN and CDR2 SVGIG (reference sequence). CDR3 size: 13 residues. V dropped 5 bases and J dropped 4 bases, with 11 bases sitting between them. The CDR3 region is CAWADSLNEKLFF. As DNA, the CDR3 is TGTGCCTGGGCGGACAGCCTTAATGAAAAACTGTTTTTT.

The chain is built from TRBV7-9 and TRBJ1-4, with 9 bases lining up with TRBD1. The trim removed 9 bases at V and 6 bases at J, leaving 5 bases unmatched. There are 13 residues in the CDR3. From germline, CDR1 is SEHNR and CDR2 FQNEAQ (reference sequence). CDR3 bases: TGTGCCAGTACAGGGGGCGCAGATGAAAAACTGTTTTTT. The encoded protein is CASTGGADEKLFF. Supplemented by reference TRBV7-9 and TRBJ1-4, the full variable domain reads DTGVSQNPRHKITKRGQNVTFRCDPISEHNRLYWYRQTLGQGPEFLTYFQNEAQLEKSRLLSDRFSAERPKGSFSTLEIQRTEQGDSAMYLCASTGGADEKLFFGSGTQLSVL.

CDR3 sequence (DNA): TGTGCCAGCAGCCGGGACAGTACCCCCAACACCATATATTTT. Protein product: CASSRDSTPNTIYF. The chain employs TRBV7-2 and TRBJ1-3; 7 nucleotides align to TRBD1. The CDR3 runs 14 residues. V lost 5 bases, J lost 7 bases, and 8 bases stayed unmatched. Germline V gives CDR1 SGHTA, CDR2 FQGNSA.

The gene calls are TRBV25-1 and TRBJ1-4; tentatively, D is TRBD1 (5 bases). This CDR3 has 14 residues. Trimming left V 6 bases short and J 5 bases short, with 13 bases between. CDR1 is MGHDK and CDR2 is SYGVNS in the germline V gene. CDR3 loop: CASSQGQLNEKLFF. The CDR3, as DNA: TGTGCCAGCAGCCAGGGCCAACTAAATGAAAAACTGTTTTTT.

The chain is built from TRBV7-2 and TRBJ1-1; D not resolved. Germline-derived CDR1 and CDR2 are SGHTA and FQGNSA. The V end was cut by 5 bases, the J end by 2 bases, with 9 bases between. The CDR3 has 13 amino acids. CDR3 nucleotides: TGTGCCAGCAGCCCACGACTAAACACTGAAGCTTTCTTT. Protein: CASSPRLNTEAFF.

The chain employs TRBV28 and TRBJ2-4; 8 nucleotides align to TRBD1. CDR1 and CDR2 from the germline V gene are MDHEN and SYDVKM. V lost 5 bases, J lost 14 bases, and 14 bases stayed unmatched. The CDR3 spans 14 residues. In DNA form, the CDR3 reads TGTGCCAGCAGTATAGACAGGACAGGGCGCGGAAAGTACTTC. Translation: CASSIDRTGRGKYF.

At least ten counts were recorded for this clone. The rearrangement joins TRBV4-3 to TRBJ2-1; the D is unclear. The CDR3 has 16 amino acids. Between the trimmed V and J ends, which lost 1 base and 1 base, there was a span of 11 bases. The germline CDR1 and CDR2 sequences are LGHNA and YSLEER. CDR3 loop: CASSQGGTTSYNEQFF. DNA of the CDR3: TGCGCCAGCAGCCAAGGAGGAACCACATCCTACAATGAGCAGTTCTTC.

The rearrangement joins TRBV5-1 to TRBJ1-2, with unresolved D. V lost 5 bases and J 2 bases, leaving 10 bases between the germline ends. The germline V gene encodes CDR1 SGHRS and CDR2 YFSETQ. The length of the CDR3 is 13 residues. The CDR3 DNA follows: TGCGCCAGCAGGCGGGGTGCAAACTATGGCTACACCTTC. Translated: CASRRGANYGYTF.

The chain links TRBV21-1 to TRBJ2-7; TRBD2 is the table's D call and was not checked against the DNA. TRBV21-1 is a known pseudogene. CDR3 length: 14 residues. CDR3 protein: CASSKVSGMYEQYF. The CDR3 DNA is TGTGCCAGCAGCAAAGTTAGCGGGATGTACGAGCAGTACTTC.

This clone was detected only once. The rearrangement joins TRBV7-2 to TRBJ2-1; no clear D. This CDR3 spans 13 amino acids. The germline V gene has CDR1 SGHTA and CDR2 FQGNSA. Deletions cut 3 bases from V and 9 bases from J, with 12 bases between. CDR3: CASSFDSRGEQFF. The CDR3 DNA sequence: TGTGCCAGCAGCTTTGACTCTAGAGGTGAGCAGTTCTTC.

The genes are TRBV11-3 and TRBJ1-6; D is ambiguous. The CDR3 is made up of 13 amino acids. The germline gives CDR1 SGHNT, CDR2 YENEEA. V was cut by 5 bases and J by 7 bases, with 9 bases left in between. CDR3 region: CASSAGLNSPLHF. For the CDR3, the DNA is TGTGCCAGCAGCGCAGGCCTCAATTCACCCCTCCACTTT.

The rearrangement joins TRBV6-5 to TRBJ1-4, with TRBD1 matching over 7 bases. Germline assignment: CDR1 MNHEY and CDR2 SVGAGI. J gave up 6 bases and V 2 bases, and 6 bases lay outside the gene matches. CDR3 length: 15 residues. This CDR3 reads CASSYVGGADEKLFF. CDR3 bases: TGTGCCAGCAGTTACGTAGGGGGCGCCGATGAAAAACTGTTTTTT.

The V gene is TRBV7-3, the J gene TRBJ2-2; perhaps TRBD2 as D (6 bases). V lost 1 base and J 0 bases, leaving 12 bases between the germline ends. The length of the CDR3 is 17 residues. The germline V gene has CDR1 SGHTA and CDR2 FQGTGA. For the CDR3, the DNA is TGTGCCAGCAGCTTAAATATAGCGGAGACGAACACCGGGGAGCTGTTTTTT. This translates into CASSLNIAETNTGELFF.